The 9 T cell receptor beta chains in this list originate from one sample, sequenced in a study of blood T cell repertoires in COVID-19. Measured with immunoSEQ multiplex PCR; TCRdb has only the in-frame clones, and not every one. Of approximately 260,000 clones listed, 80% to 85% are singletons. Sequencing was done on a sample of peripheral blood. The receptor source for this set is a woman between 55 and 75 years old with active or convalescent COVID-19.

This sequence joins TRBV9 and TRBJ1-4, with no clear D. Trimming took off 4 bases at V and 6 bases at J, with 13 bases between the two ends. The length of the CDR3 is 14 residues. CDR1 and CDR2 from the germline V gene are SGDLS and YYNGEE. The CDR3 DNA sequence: TGTGCCAGCAGCCCCCACGACCGGGATGAAAAACTGTTTTTT. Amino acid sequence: CASSPHDRDEKLFF.

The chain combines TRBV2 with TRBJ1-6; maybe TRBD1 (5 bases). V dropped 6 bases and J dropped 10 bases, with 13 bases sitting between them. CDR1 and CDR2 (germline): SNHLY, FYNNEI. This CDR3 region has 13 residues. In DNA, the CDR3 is TGTGCCAGCAGGGTACAGGCGGGGTCACCCCTCCACTTT. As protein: CASRVQAGSPLHF.

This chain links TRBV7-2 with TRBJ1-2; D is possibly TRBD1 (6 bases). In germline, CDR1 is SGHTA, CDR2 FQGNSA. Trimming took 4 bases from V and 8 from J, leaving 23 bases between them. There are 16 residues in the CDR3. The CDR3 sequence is CASSSPNREKEKGYTF. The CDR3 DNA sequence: TGTGCCAGCAGCTCCCCAAACAGGGAGAAAGAGAAGGGCTACACCTTC.

The CDR3 bases are TGTGCCAGCAGCACCATCAGGGGTGGAAGGGGGGCCAACGTCCTGACTTTC. Encoded protein: CASSTIRGGRGANVLTF. The chain joins TRBV3-1 (or the pseudogene TRBV3-2) to TRBJ2-6, with D maybe TRBD1 (6 bases). The germline V gene has CDR1 LGHDT and CDR2 YNNKEL (reference sequence). V was shortened by 5 bases and J by 4 bases, with 18 bases between the two germline ends. This CDR3 has 17 residues.

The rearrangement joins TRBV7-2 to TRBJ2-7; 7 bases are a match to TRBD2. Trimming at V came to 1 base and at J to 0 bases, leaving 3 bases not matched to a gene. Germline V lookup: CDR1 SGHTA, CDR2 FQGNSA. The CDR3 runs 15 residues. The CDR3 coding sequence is TGTGCCAGCAGCTTAGGGAGCGGGGTCTCCTACGAGCAGTACTTC. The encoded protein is CASSLGSGVSYEQYF.

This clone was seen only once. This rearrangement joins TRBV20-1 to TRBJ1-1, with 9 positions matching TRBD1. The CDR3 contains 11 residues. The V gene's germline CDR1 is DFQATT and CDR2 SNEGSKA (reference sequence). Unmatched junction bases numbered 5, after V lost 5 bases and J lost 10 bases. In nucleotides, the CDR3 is TGCAGTGCTTTTACAGGGGGCAGAGCTTTCTTT. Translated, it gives CSAFTGGRAFF.

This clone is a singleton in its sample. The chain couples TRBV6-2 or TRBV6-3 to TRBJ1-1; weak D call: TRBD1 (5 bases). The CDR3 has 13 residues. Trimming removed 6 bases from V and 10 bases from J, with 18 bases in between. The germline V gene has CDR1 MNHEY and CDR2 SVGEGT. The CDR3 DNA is TGTGCCAGCAGCCGGAGACAGTATCAAGGAGCTTTCTTT. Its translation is CASSRRQYQGAFF.

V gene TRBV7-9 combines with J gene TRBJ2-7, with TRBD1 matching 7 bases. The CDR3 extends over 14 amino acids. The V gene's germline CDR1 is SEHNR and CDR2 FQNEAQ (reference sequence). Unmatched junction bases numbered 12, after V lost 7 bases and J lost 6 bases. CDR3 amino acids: CASTRGTALGEQYF. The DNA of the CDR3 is TGTGCCAGCACCAGGGGGACAGCCCTGGGCGAGCAGTACTTC.

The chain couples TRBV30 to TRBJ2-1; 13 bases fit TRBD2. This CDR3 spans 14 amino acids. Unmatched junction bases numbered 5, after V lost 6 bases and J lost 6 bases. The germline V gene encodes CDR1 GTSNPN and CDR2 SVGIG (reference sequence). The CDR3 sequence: CACYGTSGANEQFF. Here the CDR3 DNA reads TGTGCCTGTTACGGGACTAGCGGGGCCAATGAGCAGTTCTTC.